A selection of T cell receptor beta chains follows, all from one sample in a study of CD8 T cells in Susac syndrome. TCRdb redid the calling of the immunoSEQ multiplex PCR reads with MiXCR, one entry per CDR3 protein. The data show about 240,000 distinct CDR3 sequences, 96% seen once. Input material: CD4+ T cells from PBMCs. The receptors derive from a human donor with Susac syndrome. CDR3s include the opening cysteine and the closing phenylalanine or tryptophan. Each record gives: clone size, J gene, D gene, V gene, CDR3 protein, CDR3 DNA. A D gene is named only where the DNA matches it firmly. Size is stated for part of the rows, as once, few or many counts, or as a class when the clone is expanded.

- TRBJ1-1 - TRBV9 CASSVVLEAGNTEAFF TGTGCCAGCAGCGTAGTGCTTGAGGCGGGGAACACTGAAGCTTTCTTT
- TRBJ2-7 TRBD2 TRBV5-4 CASSLAGGPRRLKYEQYF TGTGCCAGCAGCTTGGCGGGAGGGCCTCGCCGCCTCAAGTACGAGCAGTACTTC
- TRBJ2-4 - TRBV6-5 CASSYSPAGIQYF TGTGCCAGCAGTTACTCCCCGGCGGGCATTCAGTACTTC
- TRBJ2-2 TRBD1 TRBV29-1 CSVKEQGGTGELFF TGCAGCGTCAAAGAACAGGGGGGCACCGGGGAGCTGTTTTTT
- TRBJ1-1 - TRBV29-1 CSVRGMGTEAFF TGCAGCGTGCGAGGTATGGGCACTGAAGCTTTCTTT
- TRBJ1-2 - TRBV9 CASSVGPGDDGYTF TGTGCCAGCAGCGTAGGGCCTGGTGACGATGGCTACACCTTC
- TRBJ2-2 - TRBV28 CASSLPTGWSGELFF TGTGCCAGCAGTTTACCGACAGGCTGGTCCGGGGAGCTGTTTTTT
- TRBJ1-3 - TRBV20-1 CSSAISNTIYF TGCAGTTCAGCTATTAGTAACACCATATATTTT
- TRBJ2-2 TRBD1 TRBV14 CASSQDRDRYTGELFF TGTGCCAGCAGCCAAGATAGGGACAGATACACCGGGGAGCTGTTTTTT
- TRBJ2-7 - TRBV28 CASSLGEIPSYEQYF TGTGCCAGCAGTTTGGGGGAGATACCCTCCTACGAGCAGTACTTC
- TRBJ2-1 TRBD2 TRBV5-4 CASSPGLDRPMNEQFF TGTGCCAGCAGCCCGGGACTAGACCGGCCGATGAATGAGCAGTTCTTC
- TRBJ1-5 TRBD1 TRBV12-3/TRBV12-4 CASSSPTAGDRGPISNQPQHF TGTGCCAGCAGTTCACCCACTGCGGGGGACAGGGGACCCATTAGCAATCAGCCCCAGCATTTT
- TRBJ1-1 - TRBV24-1 CATSDLDMGSENTEAFF TGTGCCACCAGTGACTTGGACATGGGGTCAGAGAACACTGAAGCTTTCTTT
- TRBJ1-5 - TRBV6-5 CASSSRDNQPQHF TGTGCCAGCTCGTCGAGGGACAATCAGCCCCAGCATTTT
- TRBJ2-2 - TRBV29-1 CSVGAAFAGELFF TGCAGCGTTGGGGCAGCTTTCGCCGGGGAGCTGTTTTTT
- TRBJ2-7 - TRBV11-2 CASSAIYEQYF TGTGCCAGCAGCGCTATTTACGAGCAGTACTTC
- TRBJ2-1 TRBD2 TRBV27 CASSLRIAGGNNEQFF TGTGCCAGCAGTTTACGGATAGCGGGAGGCAACAATGAGCAGTTCTTC
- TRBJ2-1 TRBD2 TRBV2 CASSPPGLAGLNEQFF TGTGCCAGCAGTCCCCCGGGACTAGCGGGATTAAATGAGCAGTTCTTC
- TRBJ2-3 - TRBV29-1 CSVPSTYTQYF TGCAGCGTGCCATCCACGTATACGCAGTATTTT
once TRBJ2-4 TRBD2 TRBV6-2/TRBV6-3 CASSLAEPSLGNIQYF TGTGCCAGCTCGCTAGCGGAACCTAGCCTGGGAAACATTCAGTACTTC
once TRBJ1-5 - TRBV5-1 CASRVNSNQPQHF TGCGCCAGCAGAGTGAATAGCAATCAGCCCCAGCATTTT
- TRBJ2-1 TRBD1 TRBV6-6 CASSFGQGGNEQFF TGTGCCAGCAGCTTCGGACAGGGGGGAAATGAGCAGTTCTTC
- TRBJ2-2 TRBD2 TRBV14 CASSSSGVNTGELFF TGTGCCAGCAGCTCTAGCGGGGTAAACACCGGGGAGCTGTTTTTT
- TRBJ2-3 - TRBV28 CASTSGNGPPSTDTQYF TGTGCCAGCACCTCCGGTAACGGTCCTCCTAGCACAGATACGCAGTATTTT